Each of the 20 T cell receptor beta chains below was sequenced from the same sample in a study of blood T cell repertoires in COVID-19. Repertoires were generated with immunoSEQ multiplex PCR, while TCRdb's copy carries only in-frame clones and drops some. The sample lists a few hundred thousand clones, about 90% occurring once. Material for sequencing was PBMCs or T cells enriched from blood (not recorded which). These receptors were collected from a woman in her thirties who had recovered from COVID-19.

The chain combines TRBV25-1 with TRBJ2-7; possible D gene TRBD1, 5 bases. Germline CDR1 and CDR2: MGHDK and SYGVNS. This CDR3 is built from 12 residues. V shed 5 bases and J shed 6 bases, with 11 bases lying between them. The CDR3 region has the DNA TGTGCCAGCAGTCAGGGTTCGATCGAGCAGTACTTC. It codes for CASSQGSIEQYF.

V usage is TRBV28 and J usage is TRBJ1-2; tentatively, D is TRBD1 (6 bases). This CDR3 region has 14 residues. V lost 3 bases and J 3 bases, leaving 11 bases between the germline ends. Germline V gives CDR1 MDHEN, CDR2 SYDVKM. The CDR3 nucleotides are TGTGCCAGCAGTTTCCGGCAGGGGTACTATGGCTACACCTTC. As protein: CASSFRQGYYGYTF.

V gene TRBV14 combines with J gene TRBJ1-6, with 10 bases that match TRBD1. CDR1 is SGHDN and CDR2 is FVKESK in the germline V gene. The V segment lost 5 bases and the J segment 9 bases; nucleotides outside the gene matches: 7. There are 15 residues in the CDR3. The CDR3 reads CASSWTGGRSSPLHF. CDR3 DNA: TGTGCCAGCAGCTGGACAGGGGGAAGGAGTTCACCCCTCCACTTT.

This chain's CDR3 is CASSTGGLERYEQYF. The CDR3 bases are TGTGCCAGCAGCACGGGCGGACTAGAGAGATACGAGCAGTACTTC. V is TRBV6-5 and J is TRBJ2-7, with 7 bases aligning to TRBD2. V was clipped by 6 bases and J by 4 bases; unmatched bases: 12. The CDR3 spans 15 residues. CDR1 is MNHEY, CDR2 SVGAGI, per germline.

This chain uses TRBV11-2 with TRBJ2-3; D may be TRBD1 (6 bases). The CDR3 has 16 residues. The germline gives CDR1 SGHAT, CDR2 FQNNGV. The germline V and J ends were trimmed by 3 bases and 1 base, with 14 bases remaining between them. The CDR3 loop is CASSFQGRLGTDTQYF. Here the CDR3 DNA reads TGTGCCAGCAGCTTTCAGGGGCGTCTTGGCACAGATACGCAGTATTTT.

The chain couples TRBV2 to TRBJ1-2; 7 bases line up with TRBD1. Germline V gives CDR1 SNHLY, CDR2 FYNNEI. This CDR3 spans 15 amino acids. V gave up 2 bases and J gave up 8 bases; unmatched junction bases: 11. CDR3 in amino acids: CASSERRDRDGGYTF. CDR3 DNA: TGTGCCAGCAGTGAACGCCGAGACAGGGACGGCGGCTACACCTTC.

The rearrangement links TRBV3-1 (or the pseudogene TRBV3-2) to TRBJ2-7; TRBD2 agrees at 7 bases. The V gene end was trimmed by 1 base and the J gene end by 7 bases; junction bases not matched to a gene: 10. The CDR3 runs to 15 residues. Germline V lookup: CDR1 LGHDT, CDR2 YNNKEL (reference sequence). The CDR3: CASSQGAGASREQYF. CDR3 nucleotide sequence: TGTGCCAGCAGCCAAGGCGCGGGAGCATCGCGGGAGCAGTACTTC.

The CDR3 spells CATSRDAGDHTDTQYF. CDR3 DNA: TGTGCCACCAGCAGAGATGCGGGGGATCACACAGATACGCAGTATTTT. The chain uses TRBV15 and TRBJ2-3; the match to TRBD2 covers 7 bases. The V and J ends lost 0 bases and 2 bases, in that order; junction bases with no gene match: 5. Per germline, CDR1 LNHNV and CDR2 YYDKDF (reference sequence). CDR3 size: 16 residues.

The CDR3 DNA reads as TGTGCCAGCAGTTACTCGGCGTTTAGGGGGCAAAATGGCTACACCTTC. It is translated as CASSYSAFRGQNGYTF. The chain recombines TRBV6-5 with TRBJ1-2; 7 bases match TRBD1. This CDR3 is built from 16 residues. The germline V gene encodes CDR1 MNHEY and CDR2 SVGAGI. Losses at the gene ends were 0 bases for V and 6 bases for J; bases not matched to a gene: 10.

The chain has TRBV6-2 or TRBV6-3 and TRBJ1-2; D gene unclear. Trimming took 5 bases from V and 8 from J, leaving 18 bases between them. In germline, CDR1 is MNHEY, CDR2 SVGEGT. The CDR3 contains 14 residues. This CDR3 is CASSQVGRVEGYTF. The CDR3 nucleotides are TGTGCCAGCAGTCAAGTAGGGAGGGTGGAAGGCTACACCTTC.

This chain connects TRBV11-3 to TRBJ2-4; TRBD2 is a possible D gene (5 bases). The CDR3 spans 18 residues. Germline CDR1 and CDR2: SGHNT and YENEEA. V lost 0 bases, J lost 2 bases, and 17 bases lay in between. The CDR3 reads CASSLEFRCGESKNIQYF. CDR3 nucleotide sequence: TGTGCCAGCAGCTTAGAATTTCGGTGTGGGGAGTCCAAAAACATTCAGTACTTC.

The V and J genes are TRBV11-2 and TRBJ1-1; D is possibly TRBD1 (6 bases). The CDR3 has 14 amino acids. In germline, CDR1 is SGHAT, CDR2 FQNNGV. The V and J ends lost 5 bases and 6 bases respectively, with 16 bases between them. DNA of the CDR3: TGTGCCAGCAGCCCCGGACGACCAGGGGCTGAAGCTTTCTTT. Translation: CASSPGRPGAEAFF.

This chain connects TRBV10-2 to TRBJ1-1; no firm D call. V was pared by 6 bases and J by 3 bases, with 5 bases between. Germline lookup yields CDR1 WSHSY and CDR2 SAAADI. The CDR3 is 11 residues long. CDR3 protein: CASSLDTEAFF. Here the CDR3 DNA reads TGCGCCAGCAGCCTCGACACTGAAGCTTTCTTT.

The CDR3 sequence is CEDCKEKGYTF. The CDR3 bases are TGCGAAGATTGTAAGGAGAAGGGCTACACCTTC. The rearrangement joins TRBV10-1 to TRBJ1-2, with D unresolved. The germline CDR1 and CDR2 sequences are WNHNN and SYGVQD (reference sequence). The CDR3 runs to 11 residues.

This chain connects TRBV4-1 to TRBJ2-5, with a tentative D call TRBD2 (6 bases). The CDR3 consists of 15 residues. V was shortened by 3 bases and J by 1 base, with 12 bases between the two germline ends. Germline CDR1 and CDR2: MGHRA and YSYEKL. CDR3 coding DNA: TGCGCCAGCAGCCAGGTTCCGGGACTCCAAGAGACCCAGTACTTC. Translated, it gives CASSQVPGLQETQYF.

V is TRBV6-1 and J is TRBJ1-5; perhaps TRBD1 as D (6 bases). The V end lost 2 bases, the J end lost 3 bases, and 14 bases lay between the germline ends. Germline CDR1 MNHNS, CDR2 SASEGT. CDR3 length equals 16 residues. The CDR3 DNA reads as TGTGCCAGCAGTGAACCCCAGGGGTATTTCAATCAGCCCCAGCATTTT. Amino acid sequence: CASSEPQGYFNQPQHF.

The V call is TRBV28, the J call TRBJ2-4, with TRBD2 matching 9 bases. This CDR3 is built from 19 residues. Losses at the gene ends were 5 bases for V and 0 bases for J; bases not matched to a gene: 14. Germline-derived CDR1 and CDR2 are MDHEN and SYDVKM. The CDR3 DNA sequence: TGTGCCAGCAGTCCCCCGAGACTAGCGGATTCGCTAGCCAAAAACATTCAGTACTTC. This encodes CASSPPRLADSLAKNIQYF.

This clone turned up a few times. This chain joins TRBV7-9 and TRBJ2-5; possible D gene TRBD2, 6 bases. Trimming shortened V by 1 base and J by 7 bases, and 10 bases separated the two germline ends. CDR1 and CDR2 from the germline V gene are SEHNR and FQNEAQ (reference sequence). This CDR3 has 13 residues. This CDR3 is CASSLVGSGTQYF. The CDR3 DNA reads TGTGCCAGCAGCTTAGTAGGTAGCGGGACCCAGTACTTC.

The CDR3 DNA reads TGTGCCAGCAGTTTGACCACACCGAGGGACAGGGGAAGTGGCTACACCTTC. Protein product: CASSLTTPRDRGSGYTF. The chain couples TRBV2 to TRBJ1-2; 10 bases map to TRBD1. From germline, CDR1 is SNHLY and CDR2 FYNNEI. V trimming: 5 bases; J trimming: 7 bases; junction bases outside the gene matches: 16. CDR3 length equals 17 residues.

V is TRBV6-4 and J is TRBJ1-2, with TRBD1 matching 7 bases. Germline V gives CDR1 MRHNA, CDR2 SNTAGT. This CDR3 region has 14 residues. V gave up 5 bases and J gave up 3 bases; unmatched junction bases: 6. This chain's CDR3 is CASSRSQGDYGYTF. CDR3 DNA sequence: TGTGCCAGCAGTCGATCTCAGGGGGACTATGGCTACACCTTC.